Sequencing of this T cell receptor (beta chain) was carried out in a study of human T cells and chemical hapten exposure. TCRdb ran MiXCR on the RACE reads and lists one entry per CDR3 protein. Counted here are about 82,000 distinct CDR3 sequences, over 10% occurring once; the ten biggest clones make up roughly 5.7%. Germline CDR1 reads MNHEY; CDR2 reads SVGAGI. V was pared by 2 bases and J by 2 bases, with 13 bases between. The CDR3 has 15 amino acids. Time point described: patch test 3, about 24 weeks after DPC sensitization. Treatment of the sample: therapeutic diphenylcyclopropenone sensitization with weekly scalp DPC.

Sequencing was performed on whole blood, taken in connection with sensitization to the hapten diphenylcyclopropenone (DPC). The sequence was collected from a woman between 45 and 60 years old with alopecia areata. Some clones in this sample may be carry-over from other donors' samples. The chain couples TRBV6-5 to TRBJ2-7; D is uncertain. CDR3 nucleotide sequence: TGTGCCAGCAGTTACCGGAAGCTTTCTACCTACGAGCAGTACTTC. It codes for CASSYRKLSTYEQYF.